The entry that follows covers one T cell receptor (beta chain) sequence. Method: immunoSEQ multiplex PCR; TCRdb's copy keeps in-frame clones and lacks some. This sample has fewer than 150,000 clones, with around 87% found just once. This sample was included in a study of blood T cell repertoires in COVID-19. As for the study in general: Researchers got acute and convalescent COVID-19 samples from the United States, Italy and Spain. PBMCs, B-cell-depleted T cells, or T cells were the source of the cDNA or gDNA that made up the material.

The material sequenced was peripheral blood. This receptor was identified in a woman aged 45-65 years who had recovered from COVID-19.

The CDR3, as DNA: TGTGCTAGTGCCCACGGGCTAGCGGGAGGGCCATCGAAGGAGACCCAGTACTTC. Translated, it gives CASAHGLAGGPSKETQYF. The chain combines TRBV12-5 with TRBJ2-5; 12 bases map to TRBD2. Germline V gene lookup returns CDR1 LGHNT and CDR2 FRNRAP. This CDR3 has 18 residues. Trimming cost V 7 bases and J 5 bases; bases outside gene matches: 17.